Listed below are T cell receptor beta chains from one sample, sequenced in a study of breast tumors, draining lymph nodes, adjacent tissues. TCRdb ran MiXCR on the multiplex PCR reads and lists one entry per CDR3 protein. Altogether more than 200,000 distinct CDR3 sequences are present, roughly 32% being singletons, with the ten largest covering 1.2% to 1.5%. Sequencing used axillary lymph node tissue. These TCRs come from a female donor with breast cancer. Some clones in this sample may be carry-over from other donors' samples. Both conserved end residues are part of each CDR3. D genes are given only for firm matches.

v_gene	j_gene	d_gene	CDR3aa
TRBV6-2/TRBV6-3	TRBJ1-1	-	CASNWGGNTEAFF
TRBV30	TRBJ1-2	TRBD1	CAWSVQTGGYGYTF
TRBV12-3/TRBV12-4	TRBJ1-1	-	CASSGALRPEAFF
TRBV2	TRBJ2-5	-	CASSEDGGTQYF
TRBV5-6	TRBJ1-4	-	CASSQRRQSNEKLFF
TRBV12-3/TRBV12-4	TRBJ2-1	-	CASSLGKRDNEQFF
TRBV7-8	TRBJ2-2	TRBD1	CASRTGVGETGELFF
TRBV28	TRBJ1-6	-	CASRLGSDNSPLHF
TRBV13	TRBJ2-6	-	CASSLRQPGANVLTF
TRBV27	TRBJ2-3	TRBD2	CASSFLFGLGGMADTQYF